Sequencing of this T cell receptor (beta chain) was carried out in a study of T cell repertoires in cytomegalovirus infection (dated by TCRdb to about 2019). With regard to the full study: Donor HLA type was relevant to the analysis, because carriage of CMV infection together with the matching HLA type was indicated by public TCR beta signatures.

This clonotype was observed many times. Its antigen is not yet known. One base away there is no much larger clone; base qualities are not given. Instrument on record: Illumina HiSeq 1500. The public reads were reanalyzed by TCRdb: fastp trimming at Q25, MiXCR alignment, in-frame beta chains only. Every CDR3 protein is listed once, alongside the most common genes and DNA of its rows. The table for this sample lists under 600,000 distinct CDR3 sequences; approximately 15% of them were counted only once. The ten biggest clones cover 20% to 30% of the sample. From its cysteine to its phenylalanine, the CDR3 spans 13 amino acids. CDR3 DNA only is kept here, 39 bases in frame from base 1. V gives up 4 bases and J gives up 4 bases, and the segment between their germline ends measures 10 bases. CDR1 and CDR2, looked up from the germline V gene (reference sequence), are SGHAT and FQDESV. The paper's findings and limits, for the study overall: The ex vivo response was dominated by HLA-C-restricted CMV-specific TCR beta clonotypes, and the single most frequent clonotype in two of eight donors was supplied by these HLA-C-restricted clonotypes. Cumulative frequency of public TCR beta family members discriminated carriers of CMV infection plus the relevant HLA type in this cohort and an independent roughly 320-donor cohort.

The receptor chain draws on TRBV11-1 and TRBJ2-5; D gene: possibly TRBD1, on 6 matching bases. This receptor was taken from a human donor in good health (CMV status not recorded). Some clones in this sample may be carry-over from other donors' samples. The sequencing sample was made of CD8+ T cells from PBMCs. The bases are TGTGCCAGCAGCTACAGGGAGTCAGAGACCCAGTACTTC. It encodes CASSYRESETQYF. The entire variable domain, with the stretches around the CDR3 drawn from the reference TRBV11-1 and TRBJ2-5 proteins, is EAEVAQSPRYKITEKSQAVAFWCDPISGHATLYWYRQILGQGPELLVQFQDESVVDDSQLPKDRFSAERLKGVDSTLKIQPAELGDSAMYLCASSYRESETQYFGPGTRLLVL.